These 24 T cell receptor beta chains originate from one sample sequenced in a study of T cell changes during pregnancy in multiple sclerosis. Data came from immunoSEQ multiplex PCR; TCRdb stores just in-frame clones and leaves some out. The sample carries 69,000 or so clones, around 92% recorded once. Sample: peripheral blood, taken in the third trimester of pregnancy. These receptors were obtained from a female donor in good health, enrolled as a control in a pregnancy study.

The chain joins TRBV30 to TRBJ2-3, with 9 bases identical to TRBD1. The V segment lost 3 bases and the J segment 2 bases; nucleotides outside the gene matches: 3. The length of the CDR3 is 14 residues. The germline CDR1 and CDR2 sequences are GTSNPN and SVGIG (reference sequence). CDR3 sequence (DNA): TGTGCCTGGAGGACAGGGGGGTCCACAGATACGCAGTATTTT. Protein: CAWRTGGSTDTQYF.

V is TRBV25-1 and J is TRBJ2-7; 12 bases agree with TRBD2. V trimming: 4 bases; J trimming: 5 bases; junction bases outside the gene matches: 6. Germline CDR1 and CDR2: MGHDK and SYGVNS. This CDR3 has 15 residues. DNA of the CDR3: TGTGCCAGCAGTGCCTGGACTAGCGGGAAGGACGAGCAGTACTTC. Protein: CASSAWTSGKDEQYF.

The J gene is TRBJ2-5, the V gene TRBV7-3; 8 positions match TRBD2. The CDR3 length is 15 residues. Germline loops: CDR1 SGHTA, CDR2 FQGTGA. V lost 3 bases, J lost 4 bases, and 7 bases stayed unmatched. DNA of the CDR3: TGTGCCAGCAGCTTGGGACTAGGGCGGGGAGAGACCCAGTACTTC. Amino acid sequence: CASSLGLGRGETQYF.

The rearrangement links TRBV4-1 to TRBJ2-3, with 14 bases aligning to TRBD2. CDR3 length equals 19 residues. With V trimmed by 2 bases and J by 3 bases, 10 bases remained unmatched. The V gene's germline CDR1 is MGHRA and CDR2 YSYEKL. The CDR3 sequence is CASSQTTSGGAGWTDTQYF. DNA of the CDR3: TGCGCCAGCAGCCAAACGACTAGCGGGGGGGCCGGTTGGACAGATACGCAGTATTTT.

The V gene is TRBV6-5, the J gene TRBJ1-2; D might be TRBD1 (6 bases). CDR3 length: 14 amino acids. CDR1 is MNHEY, CDR2 SVGAGI, per germline. V lost 7 bases to trimming and J lost 8 bases, with 20 bases between them. The CDR3 reads CASTRGVGAKGYTF. The DNA for the CDR3 is TGTGCCAGCACCCGGGGGGTGGGGGCGAAAGGCTACACCTTC.

This clone was picked up one time. The chain couples TRBV5-6 to TRBJ2-7; D remains ambiguous. From germline, CDR1 is SGHDT and CDR2 YYEEEE. This CDR3 comprises 12 residues. V was pared by 5 bases and J by 3 bases, with 9 bases between. CDR3 region: CASSLNFYEQYF. CDR3 bases: TGTGCCAGCAGTTTGAACTTCTACGAGCAGTACTTC. The full variable domain, in which reference TRBV5-6 and TRBJ2-7 provide the parts outside the CDR3, is DAGVTQSPTHLIKTRGQQVTLRCSPKSGHDTVSWYQQALGQGPQFIFQYYEEEERQRGNFPDRFSGHQFPNYSSELNVNALLLGDSALYLCASSLNFYEQYFGPGTRLTVT.

The chain links TRBV7-3 to TRBJ2-1, with TRBD2 matching over 7 bases. Germline V CDR1 and CDR2: SGHTA, FQGTGA. V dropped 3 bases and J dropped 6; count of bases not matched to a gene: 8. CDR3 size: 15 residues. The CDR3 reads CASSFKRTSPNEQFF. The CDR3 nucleotides read TGTGCCAGCAGCTTTAAAAGGACTAGTCCCAATGAGCAGTTCTTC.

Written as DNA, the CDR3 is TGTGCCACCAAACTAGGGGAGGAAAATGAAAAACTGTTTTTT. Amino acids: CATKLGEENEKLFF. The chain carries TRBV28 and TRBJ1-4, with D perhaps matching TRBD1 (5 bases). This CDR3 has 14 residues. V gave up 10 bases and J gave up 5 bases, with 17 bases separating them. Per germline, CDR1 MDHEN and CDR2 SYDVKM.

CDR3 sequence reads: CASRVLAGQETQYF. The DNA for the CDR3 is TGTGCCAGCAGGGTTCTAGCGGGTCAAGAGACCCAGTACTTC. The chain links TRBV6-1 to TRBJ2-5; the match to TRBD2 covers 8 bases. V was pared by 6 bases and J by 2 bases, with 5 bases of the junction left unmatched. Per the germline V gene, CDR1 is MNHNS and CDR2 is SASEGT. This CDR3 spans 14 amino acids.

The chain links TRBV5-3 to TRBJ2-1, with 14 bases fitting TRBD2. TRBV5-3 is given ORF status, its function remaining uncertain. The CDR3 runs 19 residues. The ends lost 1 base at V and 7 bases at J; junction bases unmatched: 13. CDR3 amino acids: CARSLTGTSGGLSMNEQFF. CDR3 DNA sequence: TGTGCCAGAAGCTTGACCGGGACTAGCGGGGGTTTATCCATGAATGAGCAGTTCTTC.

This chain uses TRBV4-3 with TRBJ2-6, with a tentative D call TRBD1 (6 bases). The V gene's germline CDR1 is LGHNA and CDR2 YSLEER. The CDR3 loop spans 19 amino acids. Trimming removed 0 bases from V and 4 bases from J, with 19 bases in between. The CDR3 nucleotides are TGCGCCAGCAGCCAAGATGAGGGTTCAGGGGCGTCGGGGGCCAACGTCCTGACTTTC. This translates into CASSQDEGSGASGANVLTF.

The chain links TRBV7-2 to TRBJ2-5, with D perhaps matching TRBD2 (5 bases). The CDR3 extends over 14 amino acids. Trimming shortened V by 1 base and J by 7 bases, and 13 bases separated the two germline ends. Per the germline V gene, CDR1 is SGHTA and CDR2 is FQGNSA. CDR3: CASSLGSQAGTQYF. The CDR3 DNA follows: TGTGCCAGCAGCTTAGGGTCGCAGGCGGGGACCCAGTACTTC.

This clone was detected a few times. The V and J genes are TRBV18 and TRBJ1-1, with D maybe TRBD1 (6 bases). Germline values: CDR1 KGHSH, CDR2 LQKENI. The CDR3 spans 12 residues. V lost 3 bases, J lost 7 bases, and 9 bases lay in between. As DNA, the CDR3 is TGTGCCAGCTCACCGGACAGTCATGAAGCTTTCTTT. Its protein product is CASSPDSHEAFF.

The chain recombines TRBV27 with TRBJ1-1; TRBD1 agrees at 7 bases. The CDR3 extends over 15 amino acids. J was trimmed by 1 base and V by 7 bases; bases with no gene match: 9. From germline, CDR1 is MNHEY and CDR2 SMNVEV (reference sequence). The CDR3 sequence: CASTRGTGANTEAFF. The CDR3 DNA follows: TGTGCCAGCACCCGAGGTACAGGGGCGAACACTGAAGCTTTCTTT.

The chain joins TRBV2 to TRBJ2-1, with 8 bases that match TRBD1. The CDR3 is 12 amino acids. CDR1 and CDR2 (germline): SNHLY, FYNNEI. V was pared by 7 bases and J by 9 bases, with 5 bases of the junction left unmatched. CDR3 loop: CASNLDRGEQFF. The CDR3 region has the DNA TGTGCCAGCAACTTAGACAGGGGTGAGCAGTTCTTC.

This chain links TRBV6-1 with TRBJ2-7; 11 nucleotides agree with TRBD1. With 6 bases clipped from V and 4 bases from J, the junction kept 8 bases outside the gene matches. CDR3 length equals 15 residues. Germline values: CDR1 MNHNS, CDR2 SASEGT. The CDR3: CASSGRTGGAYEQYF. CDR3 coding DNA: TGTGCCAGCAGCGGAAGGACAGGGGGCGCTTACGAGCAGTACTTC.

The chain joins TRBV19 to TRBJ2-2, with 8 bases aligning to TRBD2. Germline V gene lookup returns CDR1 LNHDA and CDR2 SQIVND (reference sequence). CDR3 length equals 15 residues. V lost 4 bases to trimming and J lost 2 bases; unmatched junction nucleotides: 3. CDR3 sequence reads: CASSNRGGNTGELFF. The CDR3 region has the DNA TGTGCCAGTAGTAATCGGGGGGGTAACACCGGGGAGCTGTTTTTT.

Comment on this clone: Other DNA sequences of this sample code for an identical CDR3. This chain connects TRBV9 to TRBJ2-7, with 9 bases aligning to TRBD1. There are 15 residues in the CDR3. V trimming: 2 bases; J trimming: 0 bases; junction bases outside the gene matches: 3. CDR1 is SGDLS and CDR2 is YYNGEE in the germline V gene. Written as DNA, the CDR3 is TGTGCCAGCAGCGTTGGGACAGGGAGCTCCTACGAGCAGTACTTC. This encodes CASSVGTGSSYEQYF.

The table lists this clone with a count of one. The V gene is TRBV4-1, the J gene TRBJ2-1; 11 positions match TRBD2. CDR3 length: 19 residues. Trimming at V came to 4 bases and at J to 5 bases, leaving 16 bases not matched to a gene. Germline values: CDR1 MGHRA, CDR2 YSYEKL. CDR3 sequence reads: CASSLLLLAGGPVDNEQFF. CDR3 in DNA: TGCGCCAGCAGCCTGCTACTCTTAGCGGGGGGGCCTGTCGACAATGAGCAGTTCTTC.

This chain uses TRBV7-3 with TRBJ2-3; TRBD2 agrees at 8 bases. Germline loops: CDR1 SGHTA, CDR2 FQGTGA. With 2 bases clipped from V and 0 bases from J, the junction kept 7 bases outside the gene matches. The CDR3 runs 17 residues. CDR3 loop: CASSLSTREGSTDTQYF. Here the CDR3 DNA reads TGTGCCAGCAGCTTATCCACCCGGGAGGGCAGCACAGATACGCAGTATTTT.

The V gene is TRBV11-2, the J gene TRBJ2-3; the D gene is possibly TRBD1 (5 bases). V lost 4 bases and J lost 2, with 16 bases in between. The CDR3 consists of 16 residues. CDR1 and CDR2 (germline): SGHAT, FQNNGV. The DNA of the CDR3 is TGTGCCAGCAGCTCCCCTGGGGCAGGAATCACAGATACGCAGTATTTT. Encoded protein: CASSSPGAGITDTQYF.

The genes are TRBV28 and TRBJ2-7; 9 bases fit TRBD1. The CDR3 runs 15 residues. The germline V gene has CDR1 MDHEN and CDR2 SYDVKM. V was clipped by 5 bases and J by 4 bases; unmatched bases: 9. The chain's CDR3 is CASSPRTGAGYEQYF. Written as DNA, the CDR3 is TGTGCCAGCAGTCCCCGGACAGGGGCGGGGTACGAGCAGTACTTC.

This clone was detected only once. The CDR3 bases are TGTGCCAGCAATCCGAGCGGGGGGACCTACAATGAGCAGTTCTTC. Translation: CASNPSGGTYNEQFF. V and J are TRBV6-5 and TRBJ2-1; 9 positions agree with TRBD2. The CDR3 runs 15 residues. V shed 7 bases and J 2 bases; nucleotides not matched to a gene: 6. Germline V gene data show CDR1 as MNHEY and CDR2 as SVGAGI.

The V and J genes are TRBV28 and TRBJ2-1, with TRBD2 identical over 8 bases. Trimming took 6 bases from V and 7 from J; bases not matched to a gene: 14. Germline V lookup: CDR1 MDHEN, CDR2 SYDVKM. This CDR3 is built from 16 residues. This CDR3 is CASSSETGGPRNEQFF. The CDR3 DNA sequence: TGTGCCAGCAGCTCAGAGACGGGAGGGCCGAGAAATGAGCAGTTCTTC.